This T cell receptor (beta chain) was sequenced for a study of T cell changes during pregnancy in multiple sclerosis. Profiled with immunoSEQ multiplex PCR; TCRdb holds only in-frame clones, not every one. This table has about 46,000 clones, under 95% appearing once. This CDR3 has 15 residues. CDR1 and CDR2 from the germline V gene are SGHRS and YFSETQ. Trimming took off 2 bases at V and 2 bases at J, with 10 bases between the two ends. The rearrangement uses TRBV5-1 and TRBJ1-4; perhaps TRBD1 as D (6 bases). This TCR derives from a female donor with multiple sclerosis, enrolled in a pregnancy study. Sequencing used CD8+ T cells from peripheral blood mononuclear cells, obtained in the second trimester of pregnancy. The CDR3 DNA is TGCGCCAGCAGCTTTGGGGGCTCTACTAATGAAAAACTGTTTTTT. This sequence encodes CASSFGGSTNEKLFF.